The next 31 T cell receptor beta chains were all read from a single sample in a study of T-cell memory formation after mild COVID-19. TCRdb itself ran the 5' RACE reads through MiXCR, one entry per CDR3 protein. Of 500,000 to 600,000 distinct CDR3 sequences in the sample, roughly 18% were seen once. The material sequenced was PBMCs or a T cell subset sorted from them (not recorded which). The origin of the receptors is an adult woman who had mild COVID-19 (a few samples of this study predate the infection). Cell type and time point are not known.

The CDR3 DNA reads as TGTGCCAGCAGCCGATACTCCTCGACTAGCGGGGGGGCCAGAGAGCAGTTCTTC. It encodes CASSRYSSTSGGAREQFF. J is TRBJ2-1 and V is TRBV2; 14 positions agree with TRBD2. The junction had 17 bases not matched to a gene; V was cut back by 6 bases and J by 10 bases. The CDR3 sequence is 18 residues long. CDR1 is SNHLY and CDR2 is FYNNEI in the germline V gene.

The chain couples TRBV11-2 to TRBJ1-1, with D possibly matching TRBD1 (6 bases). Germline V lookup: CDR1 SGHAT, CDR2 FQNNGV. CDR3 length: 15 amino acids. Trimming took off 1 base at V and 1 base at J, with 10 bases between the two ends. The DNA for the CDR3 is TGTGCCAGCAGCTTAGGGGGGGCGGCGAACACTGAAGCTTTCTTT. It yields the protein CASSLGGAANTEAFF.

There are many counts of this clonotype. V gene TRBV7-2 combines with J gene TRBJ2-1, with 13 bases fitting TRBD2. Germline V lookup: CDR1 SGHTA, CDR2 FQGNSA. With 5 bases clipped from V and 9 bases from J, the junction kept 7 bases outside the gene matches. The CDR3 is 15 residues long. The chain's CDR3 is CASSTTSGRAGEQFF. In DNA, the CDR3 is TGTGCCAGCAGCACCACTAGCGGGAGGGCTGGTGAGCAGTTCTTC.

The chain couples TRBV5-1 to TRBJ2-5; D possibly corresponds to TRBD1 (6 bases). The CDR3 is 14 amino acids. Deletions cut 4 bases from V and 4 bases from J, with 14 bases between. Germline V gene lookup returns CDR1 SGHRS and CDR2 YFSETQ. In DNA, the CDR3 is TGCGCCAGCAGCCAAACAGGGCAGGGAGAGACCCAGTACTTC. It codes for CASSQTGQGETQYF.

This clonotype has a handful of counts. This rearrangement joins TRBV4-1 to TRBJ2-3; the match to TRBD1 covers 9 bases. The CDR3 loop spans 16 amino acids. V lost 4 bases and J lost 5; bases outside the gene matches: 10. CDR1 MGHRA and CDR2 YSYEKL come from the germline V gene. CDR3: CASSPTRTGAGDTQYF. DNA for the CDR3: TGCGCCAGCAGCCCCACTAGGACAGGGGCCGGAGATACGCAGTATTTT.

The CDR3: CASSLRLAGGPNEQFF. As DNA, the CDR3 is TGTGCCAGCAGCCTCCGACTAGCGGGAGGGCCCAATGAGCAGTTCTTC. The chain has TRBV7-6 and TRBJ2-1, with 14 bases fitting TRBD2. This CDR3 has 16 residues. Germline CDR1 is SGHVS and CDR2 is FNYEAQ. The J segment lost 6 bases and the V segment lost 5 bases, leaving 6 bases of the junction unmatched.

This clonotype was seen many times. V is TRBV29-1 and J is TRBJ2-3, with D possibly TRBD2 on 5 matching bases. The CDR3 length is 15 residues. CDR1 is SQVTM, CDR2 ANQGSEA, per germline. V was cut by 1 base and J by 0 bases, with 11 bases left in between. CDR3 sequence (DNA): TGCAGCGTTGAAGCCGGCGGGTTAAGCACAGATACGCAGTATTTT. Its protein is CSVEAGGLSTDTQYF.

This clonotype was recorded at least ten times. The rearrangement links TRBV24-1 to TRBJ2-1, with TRBD2 matching 9 bases. The CDR3 has 18 residues. Germline-derived CDR1 and CDR2 are KGHDR and SFDVKD. V lost 3 bases and J lost 0; bases outside the gene matches: 8. CDR3: CATSDPAGGLSSYNEQFF. CDR3 DNA sequence: TGTGCCACCAGTGATCCCGCGGGGGGGTTAAGCTCCTACAATGAGCAGTTCTTC.

This clonotype was counted between two and nine times. V usage is TRBV7-8 and J usage is TRBJ2-1; 16 bases align to TRBD2. The CDR3 is 18 amino acids. V was clipped by 1 base and J by 6 bases; unmatched bases: 6. CDR1 is SGHVS and CDR2 is FQNEAQ in the germline V gene. The CDR3 here is CASSLVGLAGGPGNEQFF. The CDR3 DNA follows: TGTGCCAGCAGCTTAGTGGGACTAGCGGGGGGGCCTGGCAATGAGCAGTTCTTC.

This clonotype was counted a few times. The chain has TRBV7-9 and TRBJ1-1, with D perhaps TRBD1 (5 bases). Germline V lookup: CDR1 SEHNR, CDR2 FQNEAQ (reference sequence). V lost 3 bases and J lost 2, with 10 bases in between. The CDR3 is 14 residues long. CDR3 amino acids: CASSLVRVNTEAFF. The CDR3 DNA sequence: TGTGCCAGCAGCTTGGTCAGGGTCAACACTGAAGCTTTCTTT.

The sample holds many counts of this clonotype. The chain uses TRBV19 and TRBJ2-7, with a weak D call TRBD2 (6 bases). The V end was cut by 3 bases, the J end by 2 bases, with 11 bases between. This CDR3 region has 14 residues. The germline gives CDR1 LNHDA, CDR2 SQIVND (reference sequence). CDR3 loop: CASSMGRGAYEQYF. As DNA, the CDR3 is TGTGCCAGTAGTATGGGGCGGGGCGCCTACGAGCAGTACTTC.

The chain recombines TRBV9 with TRBJ1-6, with TRBD1 matching over 9 bases. The CDR3 sequence is 15 residues long. Trimming took 3 bases from V and 10 from J; bases not matched to a gene: 8. Germline V gene sequence: CDR1 SGDLS, CDR2 YYNGEE. The CDR3 DNA reads as TGTGCCAGCAGCGATGGACAGGGGCCGGCGTCACCCCTCCACTTT. Translating it yields CASSDGQGPASPLHF.

There are many counts of this clonotype. The chain uses TRBV5-1 and TRBJ2-1; D uncertain. The CDR3 spans 14 residues. V gave up 0 bases and J gave up 9 bases, with 13 bases separating them. CDR1 SGHRS and CDR2 YFSETQ come from the germline V gene. The CDR3 reads CASSLDVNPLEQFF. In DNA, the CDR3 is TGCGCCAGCAGCTTGGATGTCAATCCCCTTGAGCAGTTCTTC.

The V and J genes are TRBV6-1 and TRBJ1-4; D is possibly TRBD1 (5 bases). The CDR3 has 15 residues. The germline V gene encodes CDR1 MNHNS and CDR2 SASEGT. V shed 2 bases and J shed 8 bases, with 15 bases lying between them. The CDR3 DNA sequence: TGTGCCAGCAGTGAACGTTTCAGGGTTTGGGAAAAACTGTTTTTT. Amino acids: CASSERFRVWEKLFF.

In nucleotides, the CDR3 is TGTGCCAGCAGCTCATTACTGCCCGGGGCAGATACGCAGTATTTT. As protein: CASSSLLPGADTQYF. J is TRBJ2-3 and V is TRBV7-9; D might be TRBD2 (5 bases). The CDR3 has 15 residues. Germline V CDR1 and CDR2: SEHNR, FQNEAQ (reference sequence). The V end was cut by 4 bases, the J end by 4 bases, with 15 bases between.

The CDR3 DNA reads TGTGCCAGCAGCTTAGTGAGAGGCGGAAACACCATATATTTT. Translation gives CASSLVRGGNTIYF. The rearrangement links TRBV11-2 to TRBJ1-3; D call uncertain. The CDR3 is made up of 14 amino acids. Trimming removed 1 base at V and 4 bases at J, with 8 bases between. CDR1 is SGHAT, CDR2 FQNNGV, per germline.

CDR3 amino acids: CASSSRPRGNTEAFF. CDR3 DNA sequence: TGCGCCAGCAGCTCGCGACCCCGAGGGAACACTGAAGCTTTCTTT. The gene calls are TRBV5-1 and TRBJ1-1; D gene ambiguous. Germline CDR1 reads SGHRS; CDR2 reads YFSETQ. The CDR3 is 15 residues long. V lost 3 bases and J lost 1, with 13 bases in between.

This clonotype has more than one count but fewer than ten. V and J are TRBV27 and TRBJ2-2; TRBD2 aligns across 10 bases. With V trimmed by 1 base and J by 5 bases, 16 bases remained unmatched. CDR1 and CDR2 (germline): MNHEY, SMNVEV (reference sequence). This CDR3 region has 20 residues. The CDR3 region is CASSLFGQTRILAGTGELFF. The CDR3 region has the DNA TGTGCCAGCAGTTTATTTGGACAAACGAGAATACTAGCGGGGACCGGGGAGCTGTTTTTT.

This clonotype was found a few times. The V and J genes are TRBV19 and TRBJ1-1; the match to TRBD1 covers 7 bases. After removal of 6 bases from V and 6 bases from J, the junction contained 7 bases not matched to a gene. The CDR3 covers 13 residues. Germline assignment: CDR1 LNHDA and CDR2 SQIVND (reference sequence). CDR3 sequence (DNA): TGTGCCAGTAGGGTACAGGGGTGGGCTGAAGCTTTCTTT. Amino acids: CASRVQGWAEAFF.

The CDR3 DNA reads TGTGCCAGCAGCTTAGACGGCGGACTGGGATACGAGCAGTACTTC. Its translation is CASSLDGGLGYEQYF. J is TRBJ2-7 and V is TRBV7-2; the D gene is possibly TRBD2 (5 bases). V lost 1 base to trimming and J lost 4 bases, with 14 bases between them. The CDR3 is made up of 15 amino acids. Germline V gene lookup returns CDR1 SGHTA and CDR2 FQGNSA. Using reference TRBV7-2 and TRBJ2-7 for the parts outside the CDR3, the full variable domain is GAGVSQSPSNKVTEKGKDVELRCDPISGHTALYWYRQSLGQGLEFLIYFQGNSAPDKSGLPSDRFSAERTGGSVSTLTIQRTQQEDSAVYLCASSLDGGLGYEQYFGPGTRLTVT.

The V gene is TRBV9, the J gene TRBJ2-3; 8 bases match TRBD2. With V trimmed by 2 bases and J by 6 bases, 5 bases remained unmatched. The CDR3 contains 14 residues. CDR1 and CDR2 from the germline V gene are SGDLS and YYNGEE. This chain's CDR3 is CASSVAGGGDTQYF. CDR3 sequence (DNA): TGTGCCAGCAGCGTGGCCGGGGGGGGTGATACGCAGTATTTT.

In this sample, this clonotype turned up a few times. The J gene is TRBJ2-3, the V gene TRBV7-2; no firm D call. The length of the CDR3 is 17 residues. CDR1 is SGHTA and CDR2 is FQGNSA in the germline V gene. V was trimmed by 5 bases and J by 1 base, leaving 19 bases between them. As DNA, the CDR3 is TGTGCCAGCAGCAATCGCTCTAGGGTTTGGGGCACAGATACGCAGTATTTT. As protein: CASSNRSRVWGTDTQYF. The full variable domain, in which reference TRBV7-2 and TRBJ2-3 provide the parts outside the CDR3, is GAGVSQSPSNKVTEKGKDVELRCDPISGHTALYWYRQSLGQGLEFLIYFQGNSAPDKSGLPSDRFSAERTGGSVSTLTIQRTQQEDSAVYLCASSNRSRVWGTDTQYFGPGTRLTVL.

This clonotype appeared a few times. The chain uses TRBV2 and TRBJ1-4; 9 bases fit TRBD1. The CDR3 spans 15 residues. The ends lost 6 bases at V and 0 bases at J; junction bases unmatched: 2. CDR1 and CDR2 (germline): SNHLY, FYNNEI. CDR3 in amino acids: CASRRQGATNEKLFF. The DNA of the CDR3 is TGTGCCAGCAGGCGACAGGGGGCAACTAATGAAAAACTGTTTTTT.

This clonotype was seen only a few times. CDR3: CASSARGTATAPYF. The CDR3 bases are TGTGCCAGCAGCGCCCGGGGGACAGCGACAGCGCCCTACTTC. The chain combines TRBV7-8 with TRBJ2-7; TRBD1 might be the D (7 bases). The CDR3 has 14 residues. From germline, CDR1 is SGHVS and CDR2 FQNEAQ. V was cut by 5 bases and J by 13 bases, with 24 bases left in between.

CDR3 amino acids: CASSLKGLRLASSEQFF. DNA for the CDR3: TGTGCCAGCAGCTTAAAAGGTTTGAGACTAGCTTCTTCGGAGCAGTTCTTC. This chain connects TRBV7-2 to TRBJ2-1, with 7 bases that match TRBD2. Germline trimming cut 2 bases from V and 10 bases from J; bases unmatched to any gene: 17. Germline V gene lookup returns CDR1 SGHTA and CDR2 FQGNSA. CDR3 length equals 17 residues.

The sample holds a few counts of this clonotype. The CDR3 DNA follows: TGTGCCACCCAGAGCCGGGACAACACTGAAGCTTTCTTT. Translated: CATQSRDNTEAFF. V is TRBV6-5 and J is TRBJ1-1; D is perhaps TRBD1 (5 bases). V gave up 10 bases and J gave up 2 bases, with 14 bases separating them. Germline CDR1 MNHEY, CDR2 SVGAGI. The CDR3 length is 13 residues.

This clonotype appeared a single time. V and J are TRBV7-3 and TRBJ2-5; 10 nucleotides agree with TRBD2. The CDR3 contains 14 residues. The V segment lost 5 bases and the J segment 4 bases; nucleotides outside the gene matches: 4. Per germline, CDR1 SGHTA and CDR2 FQGTGA. The CDR3 is CASSRSGRGETQYF. CDR3 in DNA: TGTGCCAGCAGCCGAAGCGGGAGGGGAGAGACCCAGTACTTC.

This clonotype was observed a few times. The CDR3 region is CASSLTAVTPLTF. In nucleotides, the CDR3 is TGTGCCAGCAGCTTAACTGCGGTTACCCCCTTGACTTTC. V gene TRBV7-2 combines with J gene TRBJ2-6; D gene uncertain. With 2 bases removed from V and 17 bases from J, the gap between germline ends came to 16 bases. CDR3 length: 13 amino acids. Germline V gene sequence: CDR1 SGHTA, CDR2 FQGNSA.

This clonotype was counted ten times or more. The chain is built from TRBV15 and TRBJ2-2; D ambiguous. V lost 3 bases to trimming and J lost 4 bases, with 18 bases between them. CDR1 and CDR2 (germline): LNHNV, YYDKDF (reference sequence). The CDR3 totals 17 residues. This chain's CDR3 is CATSSLLEVSGTGELFF. The CDR3 region has the DNA TGTGCCACCAGCAGTTTACTCGAGGTGTCGGGCACCGGGGAGCTGTTTTTT.

This clonotype was seen a handful of times. The genes are TRBV19 and TRBJ2-4; the match to TRBD1 covers 7 bases. V lost 3 bases to trimming and J lost 0 bases; unmatched junction nucleotides: 2. Germline CDR1 is LNHDA and CDR2 is SQIVND (reference sequence). This CDR3 is built from 15 residues. DNA for the CDR3: TGTGCCAGTAGTATCACAGGGGAAGCCAAAAACATTCAGTACTTC. Translating gives CASSITGEAKNIQYF. The complete variable domain, with remaining parts taken from reference TRBV19 and TRBJ2-4, reads DGGITQSPKYLFRKEGQNVTLSCEQNLNHDAMYWYRQDPGQGLRLIYYSQIVNDFQKGDIAEGYSVSREKKESFPLTVTSAQKNPTAFYLCASSITGEAKNIQYFGAGTRLSVL.

This clonotype appeared a few times. This rearrangement joins TRBV7-9 to TRBJ2-1; 14 nucleotides match TRBD2. The CDR3 runs to 21 residues. The V and J ends lost 5 bases and 3 bases, in that order; junction bases with no gene match: 18. CDR1 and CDR2 (germline): SEHNR, FQNEAQ (reference sequence). The CDR3 reads CASSQGLAGVPSGGNYNEQFF. CDR3 DNA: TGTGCCAGCAGCCAGGGACTAGCGGGAGTCCCGTCGGGTGGAAACTACAATGAGCAGTTCTTC.